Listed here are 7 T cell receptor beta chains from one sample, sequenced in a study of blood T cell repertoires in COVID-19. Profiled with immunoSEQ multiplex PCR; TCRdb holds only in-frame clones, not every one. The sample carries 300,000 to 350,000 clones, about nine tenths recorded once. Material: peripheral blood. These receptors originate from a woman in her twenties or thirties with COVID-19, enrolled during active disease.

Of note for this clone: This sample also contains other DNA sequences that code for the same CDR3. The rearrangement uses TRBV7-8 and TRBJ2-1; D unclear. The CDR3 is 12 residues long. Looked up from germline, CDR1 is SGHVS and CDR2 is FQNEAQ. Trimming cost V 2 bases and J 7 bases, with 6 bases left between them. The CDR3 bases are TGTGCCAGCAGCTTAAGCGTGAATGAGCAGTTCTTC. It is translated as CASSLSVNEQFF.

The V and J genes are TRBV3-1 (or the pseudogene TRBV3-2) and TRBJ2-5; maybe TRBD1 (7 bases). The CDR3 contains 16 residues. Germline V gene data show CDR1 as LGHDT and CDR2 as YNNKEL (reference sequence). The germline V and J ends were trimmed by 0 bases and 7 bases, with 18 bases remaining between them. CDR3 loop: CASSQDRRGPPGTQYF. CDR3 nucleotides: TGTGCCAGCAGCCAAGATAGGAGGGGGCCCCCAGGGACCCAGTACTTC.

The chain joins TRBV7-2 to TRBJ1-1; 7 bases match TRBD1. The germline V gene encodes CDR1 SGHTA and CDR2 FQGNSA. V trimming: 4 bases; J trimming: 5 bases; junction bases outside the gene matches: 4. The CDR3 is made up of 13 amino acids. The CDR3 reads CASSSEQGTEAFF. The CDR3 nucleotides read TGTGCCAGCAGCTCAGAACAGGGGACTGAAGCTTTCTTT.

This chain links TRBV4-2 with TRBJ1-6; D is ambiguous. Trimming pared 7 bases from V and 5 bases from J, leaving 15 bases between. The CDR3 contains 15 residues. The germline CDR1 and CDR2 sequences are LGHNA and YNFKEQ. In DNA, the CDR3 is TGTGCCAGCACCCCCCACGGGGTGGATAATTCACCCCTCCACTTT. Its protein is CASTPHGVDNSPLHF.

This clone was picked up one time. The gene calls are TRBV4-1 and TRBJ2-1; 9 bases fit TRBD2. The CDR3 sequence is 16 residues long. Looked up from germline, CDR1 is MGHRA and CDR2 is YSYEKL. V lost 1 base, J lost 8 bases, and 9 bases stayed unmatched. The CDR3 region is CASSQVARGGIDEQFF. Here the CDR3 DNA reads TGCGCCAGCAGCCAAGTCGCGCGGGGGGGCATAGATGAGCAGTTCTTC.

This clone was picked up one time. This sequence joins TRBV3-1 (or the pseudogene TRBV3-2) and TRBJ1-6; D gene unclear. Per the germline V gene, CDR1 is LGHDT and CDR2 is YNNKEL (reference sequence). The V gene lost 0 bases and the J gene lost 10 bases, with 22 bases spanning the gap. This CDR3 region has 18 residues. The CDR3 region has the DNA TGTGCCAGCAGCCAAGAATTAATCTGGGGAGGTTCCTGGTCACCCCTCCACTTT. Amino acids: CASSQELIWGGSWSPLHF.

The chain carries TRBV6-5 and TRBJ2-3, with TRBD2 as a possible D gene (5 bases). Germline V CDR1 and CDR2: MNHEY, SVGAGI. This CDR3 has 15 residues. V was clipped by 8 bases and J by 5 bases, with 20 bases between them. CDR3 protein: CASPRGSASGDTQYF. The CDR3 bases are TGTGCCAGCCCCCGAGGTAGCGCCTCAGGAGATACGCAGTATTTT.